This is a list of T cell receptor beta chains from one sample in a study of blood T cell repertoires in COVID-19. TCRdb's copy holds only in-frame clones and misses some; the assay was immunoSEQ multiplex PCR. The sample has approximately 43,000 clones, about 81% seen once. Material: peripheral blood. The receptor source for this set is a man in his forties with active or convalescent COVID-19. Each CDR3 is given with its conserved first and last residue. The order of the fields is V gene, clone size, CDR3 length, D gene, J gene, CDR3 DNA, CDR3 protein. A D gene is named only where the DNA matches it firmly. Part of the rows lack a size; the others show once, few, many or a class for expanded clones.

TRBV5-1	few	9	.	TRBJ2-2	TGCGCCAGTCCTCCGGAGCTGTTTTTT	CASPPELFF
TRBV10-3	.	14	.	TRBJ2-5	TGTGCCATCAGTGACCCGTTACTACAAGAGACCCAGTACTTC	CAISDPLLQETQYF
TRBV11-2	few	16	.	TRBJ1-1	TGTGCCAGCAGCGTATCCTTCAGGGCCTTGAACACTGAAGCTTTCTTT	CASSVSFRALNTEAFF
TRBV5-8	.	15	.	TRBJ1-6	TGTGCCAGCAGCTCCGCCGTGGGGGGGGAGTCACCCCTCCACTTT	CASSSAVGGESPLHF
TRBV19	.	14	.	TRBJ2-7	TGTGCCAGTACTCCAGGGGTGAGGACCTACGAGCAGTACTTC	CASTPGVRTYEQYF
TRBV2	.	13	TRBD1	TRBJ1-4	TGTGCCAGCAGTCTTGGACAGGCCGAAAAACTGTTTTTT	CASSLGQAEKLFF
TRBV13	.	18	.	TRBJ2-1	TGTGCCAGCAGCTCGACCCGTCTTAGGGGTAGCTCCTACAATGAGCAGTTCTTC	CASSSTRLRGSSYNEQFF
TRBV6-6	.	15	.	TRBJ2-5	TGTGCCAGCAGTTACAGTGGGGGCCACCAAGAGACCCAGTACTTC	CASSYSGGHQETQYF
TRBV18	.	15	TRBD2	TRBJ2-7	TGTGCCAGCTCACCACCGGCACTAGCGGTGGGGGAGCAGTACTTC	CASSPPALAVGEQYF
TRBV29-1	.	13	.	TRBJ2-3	TGCAGCGTTATACAGAGTTACACAGATACGCAGTATTTT	CSVIQSYTDTQYF
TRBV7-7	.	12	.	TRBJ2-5	TGTGCTGTTTCAGGGGCCTCAGAGACCCAGTACTTC	CAVSGASETQYF
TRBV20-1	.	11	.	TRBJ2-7	TGCAGTGCTTCAGGGGCCTACGAGCAGTACTTC	CSASGAYEQYF
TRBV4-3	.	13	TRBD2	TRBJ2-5	TGCGCCAGCAGCCGGGGGGAGGGAGAGACCCAGTACTTC	CASSRGEGETQYF
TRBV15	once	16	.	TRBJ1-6	TGTGCCACCAGCAGAGATCGTTCCCAGGGGAATTCACCCCTCCACTTT	CATSRDRSQGNSPLHF
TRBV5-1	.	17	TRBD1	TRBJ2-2	TGCGCCAGCAGCTTTCCCCCGGGACAGGGGGGTCCCGGGGAGCTGTTTTTT	CASSFPPGQGGPGELFF
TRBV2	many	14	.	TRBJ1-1	TGTGCCAGCAGTGATCCGGGGTCGGGCACTGAAGCTTTCTTT	CASSDPGSGTEAFF
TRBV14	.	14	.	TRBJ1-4	TGTGCCAGCAGCCAAGATTGGCGGGGTGAAAAACTGTTTTTT	CASSQDWRGEKLFF
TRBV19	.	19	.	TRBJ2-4	TGTGCCAGTAGTATAGATCATGTGGGAAGGTCGGGGGCCAAAAACATTCAGTACTTC	CASSIDHVGRSGAKNIQYF
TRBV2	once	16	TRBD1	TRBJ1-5	TGTGCCAGCAGCCGGACAGGCGGGTCCGGGAATCAGCCCCAGCATTTT	CASSRTGGSGNQPQHF
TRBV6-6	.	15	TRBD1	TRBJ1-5	TGTGCCAGCACAAACCAGAGACAGGGCGGCCAGCCCCAGCATTTT	CASTNQRQGGQPQHF
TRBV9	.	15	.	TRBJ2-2	TGTGCCAGCAGCCCCCACAACGCTAACACCGGGGAGCTGTTTTTT	CASSPHNANTGELFF
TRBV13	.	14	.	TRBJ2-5	TGTGCCAGCAGCTTAGGCCTAGGGAGAGAGACCCAGTACTTC	CASSLGLGRETQYF
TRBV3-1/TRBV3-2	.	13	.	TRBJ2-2	TGTGCCAGCAGCCAGGGGCGAAAGGGGGAGCTGTTTTTT	CASSQGRKGELFF
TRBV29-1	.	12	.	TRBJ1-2	TGCAGCGTTTTGACTGCTGAGGATGGCTACACCTTC	CSVLTAEDGYTF
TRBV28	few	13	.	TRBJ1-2	TGTGCCAGCAGCCGGGCGGAGGGGTTTGGCTACACCTTC	CASSRAEGFGYTF
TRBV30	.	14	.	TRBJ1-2	TGTGCCTGGAGTTGGGCCCAGCCTGTCTATGGCTACACCTTC	CAWSWAQPVYGYTF
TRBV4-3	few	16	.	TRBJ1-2	TGCGCCAGCAGCCAACAACTTATGAGTGATAACTATGGCTACACCTTC	CASSQQLMSDNYGYTF
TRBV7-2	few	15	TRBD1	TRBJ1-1	TGTGCCAGCAGCCCCTTCGACAGGGCGGCATCGAACGCTTTCTTT	CASSPFDRAASNAFF
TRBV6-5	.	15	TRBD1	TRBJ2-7	TGTGCCAGCAGTTACTCAGGGGACAGGGTCCACGAGCAGTACTTC	CASSYSGDRVHEQYF
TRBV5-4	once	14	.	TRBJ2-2	TGTGCCAGCAGCTTGGTTACGAACACCGGGGAGCTGTTTTTT	CASSLVTNTGELFF